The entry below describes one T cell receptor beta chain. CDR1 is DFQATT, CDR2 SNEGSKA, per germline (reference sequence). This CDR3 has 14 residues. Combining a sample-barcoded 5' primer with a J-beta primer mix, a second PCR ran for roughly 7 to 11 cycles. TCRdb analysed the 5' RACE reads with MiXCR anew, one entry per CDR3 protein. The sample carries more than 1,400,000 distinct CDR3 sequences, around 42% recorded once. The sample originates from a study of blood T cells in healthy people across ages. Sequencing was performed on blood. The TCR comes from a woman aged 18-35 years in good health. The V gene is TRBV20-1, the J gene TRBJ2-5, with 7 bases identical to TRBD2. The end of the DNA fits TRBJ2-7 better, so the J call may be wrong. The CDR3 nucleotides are TGCAGTGCTGGGCGAGGGACTACTGCCTACGAGCAGTACTTC. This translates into CSAGRGTTAYEQYF.